The clone carrying this TCR beta chain was observed a handful of times. Antigen unknown. Germline V gives CDR1 MNHNS, CDR2 SASEGT. V was pared by 2 bases and J by 7 bases, with 3 bases between. The CDR3 is made up of 11 amino acids. Clones were read by immunoSEQ multiplex PCR, and TCRdb kept only the in-frame ones, dropping some. The data show some 600,000 clones, about 96% seen once. This entry is derived from a study of shared clonotypes between healthy human individuals. Study as a whole: Researchers assigned three CD4 naive, three CD4 memory, two CD8 naive and one CD8 memory plate to each donor.

Study-wide findings and caveats: Clonotype sharing among the donors was expected to vary with sequencing depth. Roughly 5% of naive CD4 clonotypes were common to a handful of donors.

Naive CD8 cells were CD45RO-negative, positively selected for CCR7, excluding terminally differentiated effector memory CD45RA+ cells. Sequenced: naive CD8+ T cells sorted from blood. The receptor comes from a woman between 25 and 40 years old in good health. The chain couples TRBV6-1 to TRBJ1-5; D is unclear. CDR3: CASSEMQPQHF. CDR3 bases: TGTGCCAGCAGTGAAATGCAGCCCCAGCATTTT.